The next 18 T cell receptor beta chains were all read from a single sample in a study of blood T cell repertoires in COVID-19. TCRdb's copy holds only in-frame clones and misses some; the assay was immunoSEQ multiplex PCR. The table has roughly 250,000 clones, approximately 82% seen once. The specimen sequenced was peripheral blood. The receptors stem from a woman aged 80 or over with active or convalescent COVID-19.

This clone was observed a single time. V is TRBV6-5 and J is TRBJ2-7; TRBD2 might be the D (6 bases). Germline V gives CDR1 MNHEY, CDR2 SVGAGI. Deletions cut 3 bases from V and 6 bases from J, with 9 bases between. The CDR3 length is 12 residues. The chain's CDR3 is CASSYRGSEQYF. CDR3 nucleotides: TGTGCCAGCAGTTATCGGGGGTCCGAGCAGTACTTC.

This chain connects TRBV15 to TRBJ1-6, with a tentative D call TRBD1 (6 bases). Germline CDR1 reads LNHNV; CDR2 reads YYDKDF (reference sequence). Trimming took off 0 bases at V and 6 bases at J, with 9 bases between the two ends. The CDR3 contains 15 residues. As DNA, the CDR3 is TGTGCCACCAGCAGAGATCTACAGGGTAATTCACCCCTCCACTTT. As protein: CATSRDLQGNSPLHF.

The rearrangement joins TRBV5-4 to TRBJ2-2, with 9 bases aligning to TRBD1. The CDR3 contains 17 residues. The V gene end was trimmed by 3 bases and the J gene end by 0 bases; junction bases not matched to a gene: 6. Germline V gene sequence: CDR1 SGHNT, CDR2 YYREEE (reference sequence). CDR3 sequence reads: CASSSQQGAANTGELFF. For the CDR3, the DNA is TGTGCCAGCAGCTCTCAACAGGGGGCCGCGAACACCGGGGAGCTGTTTTTT.

This chain joins TRBV9 and TRBJ2-5; TRBD1 agrees at 7 bases. The CDR3 spans 17 residues. The germline gives CDR1 SGDLS, CDR2 YYNGEE. V shed 3 bases and J 4 bases; nucleotides not matched to a gene: 15. CDR3 protein: CASSATGRTGLAETQYF. The DNA of the CDR3 is TGTGCCAGCAGCGCCACGGGACGGACAGGCCTGGCAGAGACCCAGTACTTC.

This clone was counted only a few times. The chain combines TRBV5-1 with TRBJ2-7, with TRBD1 identical over 9 bases. This CDR3 is 14 amino acids long. J lost 7 bases, V lost 1 base, and 6 bases had no gene match. The germline V gene encodes CDR1 SGHRS and CDR2 YFSETQ. This chain's CDR3 is CASSLRVDRGEQYF. CDR3 DNA: TGCGCCAGCAGCTTGCGTGTAGACAGGGGGGAGCAGTACTTC.

V is TRBV11-2 and J is TRBJ1-2; a weak D match, TRBD1 (6 bases). This CDR3 has 13 residues. From germline, CDR1 is SGHAT and CDR2 FQNNGV. The germline V and J ends were trimmed by 5 bases and 6 bases, with 13 bases remaining between them. CDR3 in amino acids: CASSQLQGNGYTF. The CDR3 DNA is TGTGCCAGCAGCCAACTACAGGGAAATGGCTACACCTTC. Combining the CDR3 with reference TRBV11-2 and TRBJ1-2 gives the whole variable domain EAGVAQSPRYKIIEKRQSVAFWCNPISGHATLYWYQQILGQGPKLLIQFQNNGVVDDSQLPKDRFSAERLKGVDSTLKIQPAKLEDSAVYLCASSQLQGNGYTFGSGTRLTVV.

The chain joins TRBV28 to TRBJ1-2; maybe TRBD1 (6 bases). This CDR3 contains 14 residues. Trimming cost V 8 bases and J 8 bases, with 21 bases left between them. Germline V lookup: CDR1 MDHEN, CDR2 SYDVKM. CDR3 in amino acids: CASAHGQTQEGYTF. The CDR3 nucleotides are TGTGCCAGCGCACATGGACAGACCCAGGAGGGCTACACCTTC.

The chain carries TRBV7-9 and TRBJ1-6; D might be TRBD1 (6 bases). Per the germline V gene, CDR1 is SEHNR and CDR2 is FQNEAQ (reference sequence). V dropped 5 bases and J dropped 5 bases, with 13 bases sitting between them. CDR3 length equals 15 residues. This CDR3 is CASSQMTGDNSPLHF. The CDR3 DNA sequence: TGTGCCAGCAGCCAAATGACAGGAGATAATTCACCCCTCCACTTT.

The chain uses TRBV18 and TRBJ1-1; D is perhaps TRBD1 (5 bases). V was cut by 3 bases and J by 2 bases, with 13 bases left in between. The V gene's germline CDR1 is KGHSH and CDR2 LQKENI. CDR3 length: 15 amino acids. The CDR3: CASSPSRQGNTEAFF. The CDR3 DNA reads TGTGCCAGCTCACCGTCGCGCCAGGGCAACACTGAAGCTTTCTTT.

The chain employs TRBV20-1 and TRBJ2-3; TRBD2 is a possible D gene (5 bases). Germline V lookup: CDR1 DFQATT, CDR2 SNEGSKA (reference sequence). The ends were cut back, 3 bases at V and 0 bases at J, with 10 bases in the middle. The CDR3 contains 14 residues. CDR3 DNA: TGCAGTGCTAGTCGGCGGGCTAGCACAGATACGCAGTATTTT. It is translated as CSASRRASTDTQYF.

The genes are TRBV18 and TRBJ1-5; a weak D match, TRBD1 (5 bases). This CDR3 contains 13 residues. Trimming cost V 6 bases and J 2 bases, with 8 bases left between them. Per germline, CDR1 KGHSH and CDR2 LQKENI. The CDR3, as DNA: TGTGCCAGCTCTGCAGGGCGCAATCAGCCCCAGCATTTT. This encodes CASSAGRNQPQHF.

The chain links TRBV12-3 or TRBV12-4 to TRBJ1-2, with D possibly matching TRBD1 (6 bases). This CDR3 is 12 amino acids long. Trimming pared 5 bases from V and 7 bases from J, leaving 11 bases between. Written as DNA, the CDR3 is TGTGCCAGCAGTGGGGGGGCGGCTGGCTACACCTTC. Amino acids: CASSGGAAGYTF.

The V gene is TRBV3-1 (or the pseudogene TRBV3-2), the J gene TRBJ1-6; D is perhaps TRBD1 (5 bases). CDR3 size: 19 residues. Germline values: CDR1 LGHDT, CDR2 YNNKEL (reference sequence). Trimming cost V 2 bases and J 2 bases, with 19 bases left between them. The chain's CDR3 is CASSQLTRPAGTYNSPLHF. The CDR3 DNA is TGTGCCAGCAGCCAATTGACTAGGCCTGCAGGGACCTATAATTCACCCCTCCACTTT.

V is TRBV3-1 (or the pseudogene TRBV3-2) and J is TRBJ1-2; the D gene is possibly TRBD1 (5 bases). This CDR3 contains 14 residues. Germline V gene lookup returns CDR1 LGHDT and CDR2 YNNKEL (reference sequence). The V gene lost 1 base and the J gene lost 7 bases, with 13 bases spanning the gap. The DNA for the CDR3 is TGTGCCAGCAGCCAAGTCTTAAGGGGTGGTGGCTACACCTTC. It codes for CASSQVLRGGGYTF.

The chain combines TRBV18 with TRBJ1-4; D remains unclear. Germline CDR1 is KGHSH and CDR2 is LQKENI. The length of the CDR3 is 13 residues. V gave up 3 bases and J gave up 4 bases, with 6 bases separating them. The CDR3 DNA follows: TGTGCCAGCTCACCCGGGGTTAATGAAAAACTGTTTTTT. It translates to CASSPGVNEKLFF.

To note about this clone: The sample has other DNA sequences that encode this CDR3 too. This chain joins TRBV29-1 and TRBJ1-2, with 10 bases matching TRBD1. This CDR3 is built from 14 residues. Germline V gives CDR1 SQVTM, CDR2 ANQGSEA. J lost 2 bases, V lost 1 base, and 1 base had no gene match. The CDR3 protein is CSVEGGQGNYGYTF. The DNA of the CDR3 is TGCAGCGTTGAAGGGGGACAGGGGAACTATGGCTACACCTTC.

The V and J genes are TRBV6-6 and TRBJ1-1; 7 positions agree with TRBD1. The CDR3 loop spans 15 amino acids. Unmatched junction bases numbered 10, after V lost 5 bases and J lost 4 bases. CDR1 is MNHNY, CDR2 SVGAGI, per germline (reference sequence). CDR3 region: CASSTPQGFGTEAFF. The DNA for the CDR3 is TGTGCCAGCAGTACCCCACAGGGGTTCGGCACTGAAGCTTTCTTT.

This chain joins TRBV6-6 and TRBJ1-1, with D maybe TRBD1 (6 bases). The CDR3 has 13 residues. The germline CDR1 and CDR2 sequences are MNHNY and SVGAGI (reference sequence). The germline V and J ends were trimmed by 6 bases and 4 bases, with 12 bases remaining between them. The chain's CDR3 is CASRGTGPTEAFF. CDR3 coding DNA: TGTGCCAGCAGGGGCACAGGGCCCACTGAAGCTTTCTTT.